This record covers a single T cell receptor beta chain. The antigen remains unidentified. This record belongs to a study of shared clonotypes between healthy human individuals. Study outcomes and limitations: A handful of donors shared 5% to 5.5% of their naive CD4 clonotypes. Shared clonotypes across all four donors exceeded non-shared ones in generation probability.

Original data processing: Filtering differed for immunoSEQ, which gave only junction sequences without quality scores. This table comes from immunoSEQ multiplex PCR, and its TCRdb copy is limited to in-frame clones, with some not included. V and J calls and clone size follow that table, whereas D and trimming were derived from the DNA. The data show around 2.1 million clones, about 92% seen once. Selected positively for CCR7 and CD45RO-negative, naive CD8 cells excluded terminally differentiated effector memory CD45RA+ cells. Looked up from germline, CDR1 is GTSNPN and CDR2 is SVGIG (reference sequence). The length of the CDR3 is 14 residues. V lost 5 bases, J lost 0 bases, and 11 bases lay in between.

Specimen: naive CD8+ T cells from PBMCs. J is TRBJ2-1 and V is TRBV30; D gene unclear. The source of this sequence is a man younger than 35 in good health. Some clones in this sample may be carry-over from other donors' samples. CDR3 residues: CAWARVSSYNEQFF. CDR3 DNA sequence: TGTGCCTGGGCGCGAGTGAGCTCCTACAATGAGCAGTTCTTC.